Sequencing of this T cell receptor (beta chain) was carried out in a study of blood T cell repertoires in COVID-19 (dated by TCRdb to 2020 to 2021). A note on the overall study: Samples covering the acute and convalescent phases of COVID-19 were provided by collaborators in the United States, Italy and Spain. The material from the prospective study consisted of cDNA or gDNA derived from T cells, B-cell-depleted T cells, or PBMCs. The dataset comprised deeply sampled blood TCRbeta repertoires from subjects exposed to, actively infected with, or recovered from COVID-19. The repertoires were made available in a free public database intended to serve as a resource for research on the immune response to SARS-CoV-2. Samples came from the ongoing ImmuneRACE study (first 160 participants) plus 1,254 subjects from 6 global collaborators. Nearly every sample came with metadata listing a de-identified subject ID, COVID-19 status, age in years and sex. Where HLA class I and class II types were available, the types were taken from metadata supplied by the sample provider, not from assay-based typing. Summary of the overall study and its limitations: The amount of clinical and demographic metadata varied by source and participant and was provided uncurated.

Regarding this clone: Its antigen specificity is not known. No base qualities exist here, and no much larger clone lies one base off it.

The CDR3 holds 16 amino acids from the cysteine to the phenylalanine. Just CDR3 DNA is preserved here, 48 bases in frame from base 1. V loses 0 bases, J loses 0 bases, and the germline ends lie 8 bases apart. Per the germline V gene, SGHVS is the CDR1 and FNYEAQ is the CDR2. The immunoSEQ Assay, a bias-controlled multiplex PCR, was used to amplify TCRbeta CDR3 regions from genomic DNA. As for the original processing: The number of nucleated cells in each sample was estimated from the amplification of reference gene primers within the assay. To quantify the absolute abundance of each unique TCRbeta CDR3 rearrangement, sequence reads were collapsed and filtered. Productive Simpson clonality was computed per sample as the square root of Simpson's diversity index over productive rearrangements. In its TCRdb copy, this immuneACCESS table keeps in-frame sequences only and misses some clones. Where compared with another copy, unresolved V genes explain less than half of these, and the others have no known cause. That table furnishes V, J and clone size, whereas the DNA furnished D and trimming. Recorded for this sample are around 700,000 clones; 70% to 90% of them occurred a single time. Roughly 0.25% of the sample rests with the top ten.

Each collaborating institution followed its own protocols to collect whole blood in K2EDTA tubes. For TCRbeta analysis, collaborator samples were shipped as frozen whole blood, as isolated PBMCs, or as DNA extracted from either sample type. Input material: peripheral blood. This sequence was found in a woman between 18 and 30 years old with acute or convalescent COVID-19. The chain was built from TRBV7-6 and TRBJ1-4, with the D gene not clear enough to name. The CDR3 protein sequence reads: CASSLAGHATNEKLFF. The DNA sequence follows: TGTGCCAGCAGCTTAGCGGGCCACGCAACTAATGAAAAACTGTTTTTT.